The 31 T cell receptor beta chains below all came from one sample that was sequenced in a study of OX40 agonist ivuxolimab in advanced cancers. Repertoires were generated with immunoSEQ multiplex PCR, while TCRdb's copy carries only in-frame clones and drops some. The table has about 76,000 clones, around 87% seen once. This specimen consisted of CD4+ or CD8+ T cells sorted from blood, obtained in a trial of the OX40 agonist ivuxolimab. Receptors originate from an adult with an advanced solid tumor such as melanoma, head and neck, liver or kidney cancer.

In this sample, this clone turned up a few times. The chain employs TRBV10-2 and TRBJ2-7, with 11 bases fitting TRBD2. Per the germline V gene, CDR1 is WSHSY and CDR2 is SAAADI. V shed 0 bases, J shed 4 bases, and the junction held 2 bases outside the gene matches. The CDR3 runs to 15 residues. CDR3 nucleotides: TGCGCCAGCAGTGAGTCAACTAGCGGGGGTTACGAGCAGTACGTC. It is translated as CASSESTSGGYEQYV.

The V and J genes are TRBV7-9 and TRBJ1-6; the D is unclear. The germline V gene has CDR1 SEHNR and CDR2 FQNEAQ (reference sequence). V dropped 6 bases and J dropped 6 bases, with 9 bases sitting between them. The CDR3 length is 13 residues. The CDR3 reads CASRGGGNSPLHF. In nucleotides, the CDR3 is TGTGCCAGCAGGGGAGGTGGTAATTCACCCCTCCACTTT.

In nucleotides, the CDR3 is TGTGCCAGCAGCTTAGGAGGGACAGGGGGAGTTCGAGAGACCCAGTACTTC. It translates to CASSLGGTGGVRETQYF. This chain connects TRBV7-9 to TRBJ2-5; 11 bases fit TRBD1. The CDR3 consists of 17 residues. Germline CDR1 reads SEHNR; CDR2 reads FQNEAQ (reference sequence). V trimming: 1 base; J trimming: 4 bases; junction bases outside the gene matches: 8.

The CDR3: CASSEHSDGASGGTDTQYF. The CDR3 DNA is TGTGCCAGCAGCGAGCACAGCGACGGGGCCAGTGGGGGCACAGATACGCAGTATTTT. The rearrangement uses TRBV21-1 and TRBJ2-3. TRBV21-1 is marked as a pseudogene. The CDR3 spans 19 residues.

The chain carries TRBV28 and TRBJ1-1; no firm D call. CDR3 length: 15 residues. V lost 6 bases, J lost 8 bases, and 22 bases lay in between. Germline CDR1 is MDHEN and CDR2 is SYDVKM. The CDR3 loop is CASSPDKVNLREAFF. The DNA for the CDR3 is TGTGCCAGCAGCCCTGACAAAGTAAACTTGCGGGAAGCTTTCTTT.

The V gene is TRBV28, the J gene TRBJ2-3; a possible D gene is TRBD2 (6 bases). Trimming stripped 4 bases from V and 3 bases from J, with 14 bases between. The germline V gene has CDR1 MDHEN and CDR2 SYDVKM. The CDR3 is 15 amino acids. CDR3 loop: CASSSAAGRTDTQYF. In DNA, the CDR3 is TGTGCCAGCAGTTCCGCCGCGGGGAGAACAGATACGCAGTATTTT.

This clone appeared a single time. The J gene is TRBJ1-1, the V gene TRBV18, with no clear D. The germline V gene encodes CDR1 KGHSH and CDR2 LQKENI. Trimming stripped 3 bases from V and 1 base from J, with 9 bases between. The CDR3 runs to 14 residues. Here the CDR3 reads CASSPGVKNTEAFF. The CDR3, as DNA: TGTGCCAGCTCACCTGGAGTTAAGAACACTGAAGCTTTCTTT. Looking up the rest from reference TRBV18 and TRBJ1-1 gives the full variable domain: NAGVMQNPRHLVRRRGQEARLRCSPMKGHSHVYWYRQLPEEGLKFMVYLQKENIIDESGMPKERFSAEFPKEGPSILRIQQVVRGDSAAYFCASSPGVKNTEAFFGQGTRLTVV.

The CDR3 bases are TGTGCCAGCGGTGTTCGGGACAGGGAAAAACTGTTTTTT. Translated: CASGVRDREKLFF. The chain links TRBV6-6 to TRBJ1-4, with 8 bases matching TRBD1. Germline-derived CDR1 and CDR2 are MNHNY and SVGAGI (reference sequence). V was pared by 8 bases and J by 8 bases, with 7 bases of the junction left unmatched. The CDR3 length is 13 residues.

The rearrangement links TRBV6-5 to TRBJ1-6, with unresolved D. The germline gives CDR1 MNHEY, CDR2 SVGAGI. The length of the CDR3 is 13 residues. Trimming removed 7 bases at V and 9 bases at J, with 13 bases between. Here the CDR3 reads CASNGVSGSPLHF. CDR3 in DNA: TGTGCCAGCAACGGAGTTTCGGGTTCACCCCTCCACTTT.

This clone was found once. As DNA, the CDR3 is TGTGCCAGTAGTCCCCCGGTCACGATCGGGGAGCTGTTTTTT. This gives the protein CASSPPVTIGELFF. The chain recombines TRBV19 with TRBJ2-2; D call uncertain. The CDR3 loop spans 14 amino acids. Deletions cut 5 bases from V and 7 bases from J, with 14 bases between. Germline V gives CDR1 LNHDA, CDR2 SQIVND (reference sequence).

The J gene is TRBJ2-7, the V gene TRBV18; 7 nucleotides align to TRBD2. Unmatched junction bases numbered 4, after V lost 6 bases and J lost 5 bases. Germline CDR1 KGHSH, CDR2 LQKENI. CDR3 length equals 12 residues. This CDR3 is CASSLRGDEQYV. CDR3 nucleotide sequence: TGTGCCAGCTCCCTACGGGGGGACGAGCAGTACGTC.

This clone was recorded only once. The CDR3 nucleotides are TGTGCCAGCAGTTTAATTATGAGGGCTAGCGGGGGGACAGATACGCAGTATTTT. Amino acid sequence: CASSLIMRASGGTDTQYF. The chain is built from TRBV28 and TRBJ2-3; 11 nucleotides agree with TRBD2. The CDR3 has 18 residues. The junction had 10 bases not matched to a gene; V was cut back by 2 bases and J by 3 bases. The germline V gene has CDR1 MDHEN and CDR2 SYDVKM.

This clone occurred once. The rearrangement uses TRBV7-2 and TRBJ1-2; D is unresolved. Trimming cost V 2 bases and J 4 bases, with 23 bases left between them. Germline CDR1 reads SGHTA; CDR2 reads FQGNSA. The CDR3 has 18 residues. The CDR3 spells CASSLKTEGSVYRYGYTF. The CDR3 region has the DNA TGTGCCAGCAGCTTAAAGACCGAAGGTTCTGTCTATCGCTATGGCTACACCTTC.

The CDR3 coding sequence is TGTGCCAGCAGTGTGTACAGGGGAGACGCGGACACTGAAGCTTTCTTT. Translation gives CASSVYRGDADTEAFF. The chain carries TRBV7-9 and TRBJ1-1; TRBD1 matches at 7 bases. This CDR3 has 16 residues. The germline CDR1 and CDR2 sequences are SEHNR and FQNEAQ (reference sequence). V shed 6 bases and J 3 bases; nucleotides not matched to a gene: 13.

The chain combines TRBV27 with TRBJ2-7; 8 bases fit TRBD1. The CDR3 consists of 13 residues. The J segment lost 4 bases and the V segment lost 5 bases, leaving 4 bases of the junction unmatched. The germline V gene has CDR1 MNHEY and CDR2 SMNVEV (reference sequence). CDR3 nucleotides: TGTGCCAGCAGTGTGGACAGGGTATACGAGCAGTACTTC. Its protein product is CASSVDRVYEQYF.

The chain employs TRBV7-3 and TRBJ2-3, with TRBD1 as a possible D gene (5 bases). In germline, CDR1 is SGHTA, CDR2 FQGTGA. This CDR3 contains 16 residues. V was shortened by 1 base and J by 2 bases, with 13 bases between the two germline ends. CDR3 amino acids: CASSLKTPGSTDTQYF. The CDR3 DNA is TGTGCCAGCAGCTTAAAAACCCCAGGGTCCACAGATACGCAGTATTTT.

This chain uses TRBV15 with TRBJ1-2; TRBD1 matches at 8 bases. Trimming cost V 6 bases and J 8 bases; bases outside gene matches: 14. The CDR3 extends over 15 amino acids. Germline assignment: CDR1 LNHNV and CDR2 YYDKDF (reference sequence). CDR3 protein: CATSGRNTGGDGYTF. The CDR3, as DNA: TGTGCCACCAGTGGGAGGAACACAGGGGGGGACGGCTACACCTTC.

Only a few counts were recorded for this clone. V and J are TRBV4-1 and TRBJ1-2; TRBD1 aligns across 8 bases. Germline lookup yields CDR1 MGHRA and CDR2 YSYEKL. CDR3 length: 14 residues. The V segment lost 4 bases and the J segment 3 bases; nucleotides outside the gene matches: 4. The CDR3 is CASSPTGQDYGYTF. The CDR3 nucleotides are TGCGCCAGCAGCCCGACGGGACAGGACTATGGCTACACCTTC.

The CDR3 loop reads CASSLDGDPGGYTF. CDR3 DNA: TGCGCCAGCAGCTTGGACGGGGACCCAGGCGGCTACACCTTC. The chain has TRBV5-1 and TRBJ1-2; D possibly corresponds to TRBD1 (5 bases). Trimming stripped 0 bases from V and 8 bases from J, with 14 bases between. The germline gives CDR1 SGHRS, CDR2 YFSETQ. The CDR3 runs to 14 residues.

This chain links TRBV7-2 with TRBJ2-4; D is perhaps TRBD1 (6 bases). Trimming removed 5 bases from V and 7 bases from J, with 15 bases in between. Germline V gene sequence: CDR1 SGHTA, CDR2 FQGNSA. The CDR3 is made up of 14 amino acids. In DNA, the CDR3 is TGTGCCAGCAGCAAGGGACACCATGTCAACATTCAGTACTTC. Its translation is CASSKGHHVNIQYF.

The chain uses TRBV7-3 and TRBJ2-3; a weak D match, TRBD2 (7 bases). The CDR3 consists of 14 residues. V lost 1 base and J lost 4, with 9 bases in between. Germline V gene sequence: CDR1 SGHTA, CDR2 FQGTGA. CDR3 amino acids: CASSLRGGADTQYF. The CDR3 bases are TGTGCCAGCAGCTTAAGGGGGGGCGCAGATACGCAGTATTTT.

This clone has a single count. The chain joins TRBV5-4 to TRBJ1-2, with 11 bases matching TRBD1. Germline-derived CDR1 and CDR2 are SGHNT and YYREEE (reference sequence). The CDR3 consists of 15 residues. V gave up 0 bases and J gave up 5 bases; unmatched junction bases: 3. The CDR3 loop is CASSLAGTGGYGYTF. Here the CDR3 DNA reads TGTGCCAGCAGCTTGGCCGGGACAGGGGGTTATGGCTACACCTTC.

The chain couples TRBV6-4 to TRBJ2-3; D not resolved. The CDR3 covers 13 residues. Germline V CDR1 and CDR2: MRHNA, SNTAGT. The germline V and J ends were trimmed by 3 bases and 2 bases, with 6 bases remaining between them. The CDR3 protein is CASSEAPTDTQYF. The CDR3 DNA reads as TGTGCCAGCAGTGAAGCCCCCACAGATACGCAGTATTTT.

CDR3 nucleotides: TGCGCCAGCAGCCAGCCAAAACGCGGCTCCGAAAATTCTGGAAACACCATATATTTT. Its protein product is CASSQPKRGSENSGNTIYF. This sequence joins TRBV4-1 and TRBJ1-3; D unclear. V was trimmed by 3 bases and J by 1 base, leaving 22 bases between them. The CDR3 has 19 residues. Germline V CDR1 and CDR2: MGHRA, YSYEKL.

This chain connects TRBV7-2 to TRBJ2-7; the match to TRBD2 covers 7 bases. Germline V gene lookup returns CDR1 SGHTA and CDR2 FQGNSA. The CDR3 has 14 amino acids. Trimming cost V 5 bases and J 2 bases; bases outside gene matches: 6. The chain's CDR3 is CASSPSGGPYEQYV. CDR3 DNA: TGTGCCAGCAGCCCCTCGGGGGGACCCTACGAGCAGTACGTC.

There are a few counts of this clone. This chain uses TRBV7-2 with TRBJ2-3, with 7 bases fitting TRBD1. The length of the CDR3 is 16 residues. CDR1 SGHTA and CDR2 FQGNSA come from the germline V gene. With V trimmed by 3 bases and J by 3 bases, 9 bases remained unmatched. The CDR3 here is CASSFLQGLGTDTQYF. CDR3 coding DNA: TGTGCCAGCAGCTTCTTACAGGGGCTAGGGACAGATACGCAGTATTTT.

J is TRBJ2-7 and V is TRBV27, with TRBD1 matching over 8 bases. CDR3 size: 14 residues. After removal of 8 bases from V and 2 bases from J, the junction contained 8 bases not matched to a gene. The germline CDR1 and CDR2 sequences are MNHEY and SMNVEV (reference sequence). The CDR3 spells CASHPRDRTYEQYF. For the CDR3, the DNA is TGTGCCAGCCACCCCCGGGACAGGACCTACGAGCAGTACTTC.

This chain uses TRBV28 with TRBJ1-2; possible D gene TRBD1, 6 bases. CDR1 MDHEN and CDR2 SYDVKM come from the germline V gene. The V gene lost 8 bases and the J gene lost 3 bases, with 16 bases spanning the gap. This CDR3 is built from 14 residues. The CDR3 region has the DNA TGTGCCAGCGCTGGGCAGGGGCTGGACTATGGCTACACCTTC. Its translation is CASAGQGLDYGYTF.

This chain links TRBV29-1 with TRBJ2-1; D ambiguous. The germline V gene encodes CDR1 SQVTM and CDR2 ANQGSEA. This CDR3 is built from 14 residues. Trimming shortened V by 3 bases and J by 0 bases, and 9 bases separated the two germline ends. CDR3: CSVDGQSSYNEQFF. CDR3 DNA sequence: TGCAGCGTTGATGGGCAGAGCTCCTACAATGAGCAGTTCTTC.

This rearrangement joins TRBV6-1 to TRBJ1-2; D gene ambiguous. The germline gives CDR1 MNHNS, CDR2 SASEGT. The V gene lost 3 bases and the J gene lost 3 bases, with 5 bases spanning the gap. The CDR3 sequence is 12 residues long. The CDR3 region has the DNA TGTGCCAGCAGTGAGACTGACTATGGCTACACCTTC. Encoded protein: CASSETDYGYTF.

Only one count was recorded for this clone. CDR3 residues: CASSLWGTGGTEAFF. CDR3 coding DNA: TGTGCCAGCAGCTTGTGGGGGACAGGGGGCACTGAAGCTTTCTTT. The gene calls are TRBV5-6 and TRBJ1-1, with 11 bases identical to TRBD1. Germline V gene sequence: CDR1 SGHDT, CDR2 YYEEEE. V lost 1 base and J lost 4; bases outside the gene matches: 3. This CDR3 is built from 15 residues.